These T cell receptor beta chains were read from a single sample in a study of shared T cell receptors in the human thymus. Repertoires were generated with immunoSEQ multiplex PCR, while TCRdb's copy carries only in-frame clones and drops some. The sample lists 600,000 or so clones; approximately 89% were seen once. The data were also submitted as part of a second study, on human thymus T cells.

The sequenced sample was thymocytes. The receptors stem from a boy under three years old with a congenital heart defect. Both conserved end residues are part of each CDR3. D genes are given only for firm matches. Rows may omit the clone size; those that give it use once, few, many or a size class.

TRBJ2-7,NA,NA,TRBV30,CAWSVPSRSYEQYF,TGTGCCTGGAGTGTACCTAGCCGCTCCTACGAGCAGTACTTC
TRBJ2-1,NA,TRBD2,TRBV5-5,CASSIGLAGGNEQFF,TGTGCCAGCAGCATCGGACTAGCGGGAGGAAATGAGCAGTTCTTC
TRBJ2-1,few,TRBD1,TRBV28,CASSLRDRGPSSSYNEQFF,TGTGCCAGCAGTTTGAGGGACAGGGGCCCATCCAGCTCCTACAATGAGCAGTTCTTC
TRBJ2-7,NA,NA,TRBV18,CASSPGSTYEQYF,TGTGCCAGCTCACCGGGCAGTACCTACGAGCAGTACTTC
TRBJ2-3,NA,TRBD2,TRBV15,CATSREFGTSGGANDTQYF,TGTGCCACCAGCAGAGAGTTTGGGACTAGCGGGGGGGCTAACGATACGCAGTATTTT
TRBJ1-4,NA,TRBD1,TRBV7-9,CATRDRGGEKLFF,TGTGCCACCAGGGACAGGGGCGGTGAAAAACTGTTTTTT
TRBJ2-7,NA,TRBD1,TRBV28,CASSRQGQTYEQYF,TGTGCCAGCAGCCGACAGGGTCAAACCTACGAGCAGTACTTC
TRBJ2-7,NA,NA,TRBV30,CAWTSKAEETYEQYF,TGTGCCTGGACCTCCAAGGCGGAGGAGACCTACGAGCAGTACTTC
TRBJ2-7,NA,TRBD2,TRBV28,CASSFSGTSLHEQYF,TGTGCCAGCAGTTTCTCCGGGACTAGCTTGCACGAGCAGTACTTC
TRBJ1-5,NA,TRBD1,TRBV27,CASSTGQGDSQPQHF,TGTGCCAGCAGTACGGGACAGGGGGACAGTCAGCCCCAGCATTTT
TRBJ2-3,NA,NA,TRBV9,CASSVKDGGFTDTQYF,TGTGCCAGCAGCGTAAAAGATGGGGGGTTCACAGATACGCAGTATTTT